This T cell receptor (beta chain) originates from a study of Ad26.COV2.S vaccination and SARS-CoV-2 variants. CDR3 length: 14 residues. Germline CDR1 and CDR2: SGHAT and FQDESV (reference sequence). V lost 1 base and J lost 9, with 13 bases in between. The table lists this clone with a few counts. The antigen remains unidentified. General study findings and limits: Breadth, reportedly substantial, characterized the spike-specific CD8+ and CD4+ T cell responses after vaccination.

TCRdb's table, derived via immunoSEQ multiplex PCR, lists solely in-frame clones and lacks some. The table has about 400,000 clones, 89% seen once. Treatment described: roughly 20 received Ad26.COV2.S at low or high dose, single or two shots; 5 received placebo; per-sample allocation not given. Specimen acquisition occurred on day 63 following the initial vaccine or placebo injection. The chain joins TRBV11-1 to TRBJ2-1; no clear D. This sample comprised peripheral blood, obtained in a trial of Ad26.COV2.S vaccine versus placebo. This clonotype was sampled from a person between 18 and 60 years old who received the Ad26.COV2.S COVID-19 vaccine or a placebo. The CDR3 here is CASSLGQSGSEQFF. In DNA, the CDR3 is TGTGCCAGCAGCTTAGGGCAAAGTGGGTCTGAGCAGTTCTTC.